This is a list of T cell receptor beta chains from one sample in a study of T cells in Graves' hyperthyroidism and ophthalmopathy. TCRdb re-called the multiplex PCR reads with MiXCR, one entry per CDR3 protein. The table has about 560,000 distinct CDR3 sequences, over 15% seen once. Source material: blood. The receptor set was obtained from a woman aged 18-29 years with Graves' hyperthyroidism. Each CDR3 is given with its conserved first and last residue. Fields, in order: D gene, J gene, CDR3 length, V gene, clone size, CDR3 DNA, CDR3 protein. A D gene is named only where the DNA matches it firmly. For some rows the clone size is stated as once, few or many, or as a class when expanded; others skip it.

TRBD1	TRBJ1-2	14	TRBV5-1	few	TGCGCCAGCAGCCCGCAGGGGGGTGGAGGTGGCTACACCTTC	CASSPQGGGGGYTF
TRBD1	TRBJ2-1	15	TRBV7-2	-	TGTGCCAGCAGCACTAGGGGATCAGGGGGCAATGAGCAGTTCTTC	CASSTRGSGGNEQFF
-	TRBJ2-5	19	TRBV27	many	TGTGCCAGCAGCCCCCTCTCAGTCCAAGACAGGACCCATCGAGAGACCCAGTACTTC	CASSPLSVQDRTHRETQYF
-	TRBJ1-1	15	TRBV19	few	TGTGCCAGTAGTATAGGGCCCGGTCGGGAAGACGAAGCTTTCTTT	CASSIGPGREDEAFF
-	TRBJ1-3	15	TRBV12-3/TRBV12-4	many	TGTGCCAGCAGCAGAACGAGCAGCACTGGAAACACCATATATTTT	CASSRTSSTGNTIYF
-	TRBJ1-2	13	TRBV25-1	few	TGTGCCAGCAGTGATACCAACAGGGATGGCTACACCTTC	CASSDTNRDGYTF
-	TRBJ1-1	15	TRBV7-2	-	TGTGCCAGCAGCTTAGAGACAGGTTGGGGCACTGAAGCTTTCTTT	CASSLETGWGTEAFF
TRBD2	TRBJ2-1	15	TRBV2	many	TGTGCCAGCCGCCTCGGGTGGCGGGAGAAGGGTGAGCAGTTCTTC	CASRLGWREKGEQFF
TRBD1	TRBJ1-6	16	TRBV5-1	many	TGCGCCAGCAGCGCCACAGGGCGGGACAGAAATTCACCCCTCCACTTT	CASSATGRDRNSPLHF
TRBD2	TRBJ2-3	23	TRBV7-8	many	TGTGCCAGCAGCCCGCATCGACCCACTAGCGGGGGAGTCGTCTTGTATAGCACAGATACGCAGTATTTT	CASSPHRPTSGGVVLYSTDTQYF
-	TRBJ1-2	13	TRBV19	many	TGTGCCAGTGCGGACAGTTCTAACTATGGCTACACCTTC	CASADSSNYGYTF
-	TRBJ1-1	14	TRBV30	many	TGTGCCTGGGGGGCGGGACACTCGTGGACTGAAGCTTTCTTT	CAWGAGHSWTEAFF
-	TRBJ2-5	16	TRBV2	many	TGTGCCAGCAGTGAAAGGGCCCCGGGGTTTGGAGAGACCCAGTACTTC	CASSERAPGFGETQYF
-	TRBJ1-6	15	TRBV14	few	TGTGCCAGCAGCCCGTCCGGGACAAGTTATTCACCCCTCCACTTT	CASSPSGTSYSPLHF
-	TRBJ1-2	14	TRBV9	-	TGTGCCAGCAGCGTAGCTACGGCAAGTCACGGCTACACCTTC	CASSVATASHGYTF
-	TRBJ2-7	13	TRBV27	few	TGTGCCAGCAGTCCCTACATTACCTACGAGCAGTACTTC	CASSPYITYEQYF
-	TRBJ2-2	13	TRBV12-3/TRBV12-4	-	TGTGCCATCCACCACACGAACACCGGGGAGCTGTTTTTT	CAIHHTNTGELFF
TRBD1	TRBJ1-1	18	TRBV12-3/TRBV12-4	many	TGTGCCAGCAGTTTAGCCAGGGCCAGGGGGACCATGAACACTGAAGCTTTCTTT	CASSLARARGTMNTEAFF
-	TRBJ2-5	16	TRBV12-3/TRBV12-4	few	TGTGCCAGCAGTTTCGGTGGGCGGGGTCCCCAAGAGACCCAGTACTTC	CASSFGGRGPQETQYF
-	TRBJ2-1	17	TRBV5-8	-	TGTGCCAGCAGCTTGACTACGGGAGTTGGCTTGTGGAATGAGCAGTTCTTC	CASSLTTGVGLWNEQFF